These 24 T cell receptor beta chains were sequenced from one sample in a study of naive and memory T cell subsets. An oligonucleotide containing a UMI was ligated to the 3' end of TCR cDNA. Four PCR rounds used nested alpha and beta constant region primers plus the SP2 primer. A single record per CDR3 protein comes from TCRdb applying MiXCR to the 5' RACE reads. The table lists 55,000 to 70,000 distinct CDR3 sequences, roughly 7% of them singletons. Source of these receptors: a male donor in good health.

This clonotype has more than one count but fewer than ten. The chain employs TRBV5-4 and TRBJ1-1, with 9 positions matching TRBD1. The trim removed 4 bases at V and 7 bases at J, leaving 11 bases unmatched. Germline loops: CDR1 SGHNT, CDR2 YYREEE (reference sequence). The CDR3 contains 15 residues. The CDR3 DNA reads TGTGCCAGCAGCCCTACCACAGGGGGCGCGGATGAAGCTTTCTTT. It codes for CASSPTTGGADEAFF.

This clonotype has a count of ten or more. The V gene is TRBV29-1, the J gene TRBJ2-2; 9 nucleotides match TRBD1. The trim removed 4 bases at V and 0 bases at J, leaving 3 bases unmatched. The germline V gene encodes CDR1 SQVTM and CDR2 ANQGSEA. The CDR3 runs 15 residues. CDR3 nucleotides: TGCAGCGTTGCGAGGGACAGGGCGAACACCGGGGAGCTGTTTTTT. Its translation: CSVARDRANTGELFF.

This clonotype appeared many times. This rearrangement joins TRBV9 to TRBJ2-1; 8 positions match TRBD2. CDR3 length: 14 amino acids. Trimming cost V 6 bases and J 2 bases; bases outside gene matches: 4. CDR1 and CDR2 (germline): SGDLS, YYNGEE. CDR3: CASNDGRAYNEQFF. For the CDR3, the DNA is TGTGCCAGCAATGACGGGAGGGCCTACAATGAGCAGTTCTTC.

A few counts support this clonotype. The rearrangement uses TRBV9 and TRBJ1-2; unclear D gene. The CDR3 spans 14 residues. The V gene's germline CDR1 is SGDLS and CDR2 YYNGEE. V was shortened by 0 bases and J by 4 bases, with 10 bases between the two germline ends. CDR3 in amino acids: CASSVDVRSYGYTF. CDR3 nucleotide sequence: TGTGCCAGCAGCGTAGACGTCAGGAGCTATGGCTACACCTTC.

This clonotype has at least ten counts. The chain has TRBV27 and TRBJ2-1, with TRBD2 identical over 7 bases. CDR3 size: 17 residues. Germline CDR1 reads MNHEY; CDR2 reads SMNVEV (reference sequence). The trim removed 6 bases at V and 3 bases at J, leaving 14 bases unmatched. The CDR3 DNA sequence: TGTGCCAGCAGCTCACCCCTCCGGGGGGTGGGCTACAATGAGCAGTTCTTC. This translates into CASSSPLRGVGYNEQFF.

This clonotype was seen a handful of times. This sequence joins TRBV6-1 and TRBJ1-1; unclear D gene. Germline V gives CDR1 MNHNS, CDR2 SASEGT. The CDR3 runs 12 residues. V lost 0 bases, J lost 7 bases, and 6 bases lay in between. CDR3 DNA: TGTGCCAGCAGTGAAGCGGGGAATGAAGCTTTCTTT. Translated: CASSEAGNEAFF.

The CDR3 nucleotides are TGTGCCAGTAGTCCCGACAGCTATCAAGAGACCCAGTACTTC. Protein sequence: CASSPDSYQETQYF. The rearrangement links TRBV19 to TRBJ2-5; D is possibly TRBD1 (5 bases). Germline V gene lookup returns CDR1 LNHDA and CDR2 SQIVND (reference sequence). This CDR3 is 14 amino acids long. Deletions cut 5 bases from V and 2 bases from J, with 12 bases between.

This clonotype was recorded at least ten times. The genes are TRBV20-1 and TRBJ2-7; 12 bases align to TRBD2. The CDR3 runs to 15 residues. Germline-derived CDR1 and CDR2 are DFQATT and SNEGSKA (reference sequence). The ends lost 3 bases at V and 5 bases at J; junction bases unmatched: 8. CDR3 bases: TGCAGTGCTAGGGGGGGGACTAGCGGGTTAAACGAGCAGTACTTC. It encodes CSARGGTSGLNEQYF.

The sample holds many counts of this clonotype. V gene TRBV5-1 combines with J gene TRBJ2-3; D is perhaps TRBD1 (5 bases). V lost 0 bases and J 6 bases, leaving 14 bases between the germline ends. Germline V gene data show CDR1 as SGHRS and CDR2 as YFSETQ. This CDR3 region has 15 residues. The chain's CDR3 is CASSLATAEWDTQYF. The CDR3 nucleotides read TGCGCCAGCAGCTTGGCGACAGCAGAGTGGGATACGCAGTATTTT.

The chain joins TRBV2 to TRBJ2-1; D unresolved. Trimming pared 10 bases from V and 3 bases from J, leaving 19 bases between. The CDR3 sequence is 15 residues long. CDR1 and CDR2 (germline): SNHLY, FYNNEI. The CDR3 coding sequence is TGTGCCACTCTAAAACCCCAAGACGTCTACAATGAGCAGTTCTTC. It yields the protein CATLKPQDVYNEQFF.

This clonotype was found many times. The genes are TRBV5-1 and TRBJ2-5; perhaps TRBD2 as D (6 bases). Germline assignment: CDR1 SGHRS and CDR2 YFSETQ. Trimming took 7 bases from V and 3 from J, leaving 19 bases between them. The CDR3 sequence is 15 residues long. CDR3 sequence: CASGRSGGVEETQYF. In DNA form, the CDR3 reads TGCGCCAGCGGAAGGTCCGGGGGAGTAGAAGAGACCCAGTACTTC.

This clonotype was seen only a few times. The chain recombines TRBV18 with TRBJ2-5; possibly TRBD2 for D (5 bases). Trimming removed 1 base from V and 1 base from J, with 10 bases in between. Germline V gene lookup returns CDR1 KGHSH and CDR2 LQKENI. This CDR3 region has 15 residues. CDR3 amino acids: CASSPRDSAQETQYF. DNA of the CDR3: TGTGCCAGCTCACCACGAGATAGCGCCCAAGAGACCCAGTACTTC.

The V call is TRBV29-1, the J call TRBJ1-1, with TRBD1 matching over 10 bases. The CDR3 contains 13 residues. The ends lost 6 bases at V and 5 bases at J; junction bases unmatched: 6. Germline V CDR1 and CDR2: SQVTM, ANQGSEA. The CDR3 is CSVAEDRGTEAFF. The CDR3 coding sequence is TGCAGCGTCGCCGAGGACAGGGGGACTGAAGCTTTCTTT.

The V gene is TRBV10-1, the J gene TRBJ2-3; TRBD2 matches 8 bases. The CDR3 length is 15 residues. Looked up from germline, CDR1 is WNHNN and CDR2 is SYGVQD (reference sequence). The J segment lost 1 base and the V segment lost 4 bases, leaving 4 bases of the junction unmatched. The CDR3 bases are TGCGCCAGCAGTGGTCAAGCGGGAGGCACAGATACGCAGTATTTT. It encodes CASSGQAGGTDTQYF.

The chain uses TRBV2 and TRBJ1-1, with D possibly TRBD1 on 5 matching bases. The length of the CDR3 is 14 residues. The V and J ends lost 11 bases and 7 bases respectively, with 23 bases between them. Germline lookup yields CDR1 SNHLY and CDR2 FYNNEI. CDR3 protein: CALNDHDSGLEAFF. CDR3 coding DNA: TGTGCCCTGAACGACCACGACAGCGGACTTGAAGCTTTCTTT.

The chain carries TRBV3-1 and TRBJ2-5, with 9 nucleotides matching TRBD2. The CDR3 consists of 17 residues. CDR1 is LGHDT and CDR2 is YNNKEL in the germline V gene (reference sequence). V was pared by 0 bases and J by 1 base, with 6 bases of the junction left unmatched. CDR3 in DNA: TGTGCCAGCAGCCAAGATAGGGTAGCGGGGGCCCAAGAGACCCAGTACTTC. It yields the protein CASSQDRVAGAQETQYF.

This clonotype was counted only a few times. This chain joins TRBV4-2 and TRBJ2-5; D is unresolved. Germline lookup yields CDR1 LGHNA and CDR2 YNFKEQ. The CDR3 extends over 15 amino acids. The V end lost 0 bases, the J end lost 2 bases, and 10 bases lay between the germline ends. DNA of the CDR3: TGTGCCAGCAGCCAAGATGCGGACCCGCAAGAGACCCAGTACTTC. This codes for CASSQDADPQETQYF.

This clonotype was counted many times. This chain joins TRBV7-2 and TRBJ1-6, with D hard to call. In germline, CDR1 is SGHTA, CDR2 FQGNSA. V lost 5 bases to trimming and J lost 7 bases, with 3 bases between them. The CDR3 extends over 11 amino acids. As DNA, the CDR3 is TGTGCCAGCAGCCTGAATTCACCCCTCCACTTT. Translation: CASSLNSPLHF.

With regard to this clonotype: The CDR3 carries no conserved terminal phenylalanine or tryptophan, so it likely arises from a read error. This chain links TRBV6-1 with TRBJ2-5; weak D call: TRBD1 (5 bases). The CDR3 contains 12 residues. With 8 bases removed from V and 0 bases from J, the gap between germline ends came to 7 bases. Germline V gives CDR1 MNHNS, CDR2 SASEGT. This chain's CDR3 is CASQGDQETQYY. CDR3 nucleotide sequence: TGTGCCAGCCAGGGCGACCAAGAGACCCAGTACTAC.

Here the CDR3 DNA reads TGCGCCAGCAGCTTGGCCGCGGACAGTTTTTACGAGCAGTACTTC. Translating gives CASSLAADSFYEQYF. This chain connects TRBV5-1 to TRBJ2-7; the D gene is possibly TRBD1 (6 bases). CDR3 size: 15 residues. V lost 0 bases and J 4 bases, leaving 14 bases between the germline ends. In germline, CDR1 is SGHRS, CDR2 YFSETQ. Full variable domain (remainder filled in from reference TRBV5-1 and TRBJ2-7): KAGVTQTPRYLIKTRGQQVTLSCSPISGHRSVSWYQQTPGQGLQFLFEYFSETQRNKGNFPGRFSGRQFSNSRSEMNVSTLELGDSALYLCASSLAADSFYEQYFGPGTRLTVT.

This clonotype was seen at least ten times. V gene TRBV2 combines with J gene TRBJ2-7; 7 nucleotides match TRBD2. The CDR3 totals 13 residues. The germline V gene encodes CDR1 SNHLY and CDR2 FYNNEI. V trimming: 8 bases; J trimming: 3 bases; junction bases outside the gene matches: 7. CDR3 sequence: CASGRGAGYEQYF. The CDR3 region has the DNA TGTGCCAGCGGGAGGGGCGCAGGCTACGAGCAGTACTTC.

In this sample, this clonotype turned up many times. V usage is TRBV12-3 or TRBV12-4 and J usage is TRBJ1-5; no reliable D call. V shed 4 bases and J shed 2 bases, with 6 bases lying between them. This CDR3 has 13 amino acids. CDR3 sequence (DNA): TGTGCCAGCAGTTCGTTAGGCAATCAGCCCCAGCATTTT. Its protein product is CASSSLGNQPQHF.

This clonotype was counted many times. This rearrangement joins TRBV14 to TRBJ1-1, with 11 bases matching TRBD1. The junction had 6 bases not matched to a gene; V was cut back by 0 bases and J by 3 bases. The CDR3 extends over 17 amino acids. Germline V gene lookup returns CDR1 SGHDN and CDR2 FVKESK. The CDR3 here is CASSQDGTGGLDTEAFF. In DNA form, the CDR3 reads TGTGCCAGCAGCCAAGATGGGACAGGGGGGTTGGACACTGAAGCTTTCTTT.

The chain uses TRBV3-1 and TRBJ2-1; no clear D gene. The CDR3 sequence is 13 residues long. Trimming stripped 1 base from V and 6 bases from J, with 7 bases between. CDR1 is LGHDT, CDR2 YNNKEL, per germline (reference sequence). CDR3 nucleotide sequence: TGTGCCAGCAGCCAAGTCACAATCAATGAGCAGTTCTTC. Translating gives CASSQVTINEQFF.